This TCR beta chain was retrieved from a study of shared T cell receptors in the human thymus. Method: immunoSEQ multiplex PCR; TCRdb's copy keeps in-frame clones and lacks some. The table lists around 340,000 clones, around 95% of them singletons, with roughly 0.02% in the top ten. This clonotype was obtained from a human donor. Sequencing input: thymocytes.

As DNA, the CDR3 is TGTGCCAGCTCACCACAGCAGGGTTCCTCTGGAAACACCATATATTTT. The encoded protein is CASSPQQGSSGNTIYF. The chain combines TRBV18 with TRBJ1-3; D is perhaps TRBD1 (5 bases). The CDR3 contains 16 residues. CDR1 and CDR2 from the germline V gene are KGHSH and LQKENI. The V end lost 1 base, the J end lost 0 bases, and 10 bases lay between the germline ends.